The clone carrying this T cell receptor (beta chain) was seen once. This sample stems from a study of shared clonotypes between healthy human individuals. Across the study: For every donor, three CD4 naive, three CD4 memory, two CD8 naive and one CD8 memory plates were used.

The CDR3 runs to 17 residues. Trimming at V came to 3 bases and at J to 1 base, leaving 7 bases not matched to a gene. The germline V gene has CDR1 SGDLS and CDR2 YYNGEE. Replicate sorted-subset PCRs were loaded with 150 to 250 ng DNA, 30,000 or so T cell genomes. Only in-frame clones appear in the TCRdb table, and some are missing; sequencing was by immunoSEQ multiplex PCR. The sample gives 1,400,000 or so clones, 97% to 99% of which show up once; 0.36% is in the top ten. The V and J genes are TRBV9 and TRBJ2-3; 11 bases are shared with TRBD2. The receptor was derived from a man aged 30 to 39 in good health. Material for sequencing was naive CD4+ T cells sorted from blood. Subset defined: CD45RA+ positively selected. Written as DNA, the CDR3 is TGTGCCAGCAGCGGCTTGCTAGCGGGAGGCGGCACAGATACGCAGTATTTT. It specifies CASSGLLAGGGTDTQYF.